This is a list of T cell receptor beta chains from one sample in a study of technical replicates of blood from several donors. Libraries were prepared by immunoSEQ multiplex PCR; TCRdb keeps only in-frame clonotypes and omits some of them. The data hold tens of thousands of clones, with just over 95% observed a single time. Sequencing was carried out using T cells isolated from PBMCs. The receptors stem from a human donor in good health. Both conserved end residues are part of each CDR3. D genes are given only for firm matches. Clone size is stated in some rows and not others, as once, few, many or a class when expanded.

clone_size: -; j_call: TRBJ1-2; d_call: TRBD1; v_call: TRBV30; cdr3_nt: TGTGCCTGCCGGGACAGGGGACTGTATGGCTACACCTTC; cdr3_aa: CACRDRGLYGYTF
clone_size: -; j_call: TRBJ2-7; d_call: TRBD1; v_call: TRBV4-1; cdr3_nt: TGCGCCAGCAGCCAAGCGGGCACAGGGGCTATAAACGAGCAGTACTTC; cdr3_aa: CASSQAGTGAINEQYF
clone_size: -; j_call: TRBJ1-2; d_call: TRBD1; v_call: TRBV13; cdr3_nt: TGTGCCAGCAGCTTCTCGGACAGGAGCGGCTATGGCTACACCTTC; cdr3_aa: CASSFSDRSGYGYTF
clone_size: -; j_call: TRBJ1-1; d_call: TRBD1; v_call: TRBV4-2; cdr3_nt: TGTGCCAGCCCCCACAGGGGGCGAAACACTGAAGCTTTCTTT; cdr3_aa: CASPHRGRNTEAFF
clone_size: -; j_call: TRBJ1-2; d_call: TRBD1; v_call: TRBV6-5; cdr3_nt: TGTGCCAGCACAATCCGGGACAGGGGAGGCTACACCTTC; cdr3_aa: CASTIRDRGGYTF
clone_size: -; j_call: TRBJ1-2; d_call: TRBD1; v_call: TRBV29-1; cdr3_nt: TGCAGCGTTGCTGACAGGGGGCAACATGGCTACACCTTC; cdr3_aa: CSVADRGQHGYTF
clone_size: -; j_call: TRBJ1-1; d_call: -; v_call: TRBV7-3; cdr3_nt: TGTGCCAGCACTCCGGGGCGGGGCACTGAAGCTTTCTTT; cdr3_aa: CASTPGRGTEAFF
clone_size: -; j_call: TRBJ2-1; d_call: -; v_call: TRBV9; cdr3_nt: TGTGCCAGCAGCGGCCCGTTGGGAGAGGACAATGAGCAGTTCTTC; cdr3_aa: CASSGPLGEDNEQFF
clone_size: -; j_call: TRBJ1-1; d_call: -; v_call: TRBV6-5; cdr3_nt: TGTGCCAGCAGTCGGACAGTGAACACTGAAGCTTTCTTT; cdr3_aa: CASSRTVNTEAFF
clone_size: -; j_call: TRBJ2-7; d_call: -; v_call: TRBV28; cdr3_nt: TGTGCCAGCACTAGCCCGGGCTACGAGCAGTACTTC; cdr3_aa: CASTSPGYEQYF
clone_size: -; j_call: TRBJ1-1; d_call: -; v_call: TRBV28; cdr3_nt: TGTGCCAGCAGTTTAGTCGGGGGGCTGGACACTGAAGCTTTCTTT; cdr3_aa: CASSLVGGLDTEAFF
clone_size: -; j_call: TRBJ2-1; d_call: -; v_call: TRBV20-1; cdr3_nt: TGCAGTGCTACCCTATACAATGAGCAGTTCTTC; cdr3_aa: CSATLYNEQFF
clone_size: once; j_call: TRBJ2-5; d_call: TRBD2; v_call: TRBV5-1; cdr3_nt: TGCGCCAGCAGCTCACGGACTAGCGGATACCAAGAGACCCAGTACTTC; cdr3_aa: CASSSRTSGYQETQYF
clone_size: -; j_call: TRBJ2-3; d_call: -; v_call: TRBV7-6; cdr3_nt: TGTGCCAGCAGCCGCGGACTCGGTACGCAGTATTTT; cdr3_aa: CASSRGLGTQYF
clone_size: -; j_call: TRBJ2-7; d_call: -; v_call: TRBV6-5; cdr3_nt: TGTGCCAGCAGTTTGGGGGGAAACGAGCAGTACTTC; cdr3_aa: CASSLGGNEQYF
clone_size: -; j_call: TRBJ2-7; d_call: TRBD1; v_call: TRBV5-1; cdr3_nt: TGCGCCAGCAGCTCTAACGTCATGTTAACAGGGGTCGGCTCCTACGAGCAGTACTTC; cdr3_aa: CASSSNVMLTGVGSYEQYF
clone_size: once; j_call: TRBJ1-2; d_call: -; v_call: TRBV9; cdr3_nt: TGTGCCAGCAGCGTAACAGGGCTCAGTTCCGGCTACACCTTC; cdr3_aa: CASSVTGLSSGYTF
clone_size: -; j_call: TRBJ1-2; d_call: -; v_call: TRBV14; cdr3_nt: TGTGCCAGCAGCCAAGAGGGAGGGCAGTACTATGGCTACACCTTC; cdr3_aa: CASSQEGGQYYGYTF
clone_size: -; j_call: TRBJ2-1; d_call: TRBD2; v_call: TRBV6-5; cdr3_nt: TGTGCCAGCAGTTACTCGGGACTAGCGGGGAATGAGCAGTTCTTC; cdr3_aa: CASSYSGLAGNEQFF
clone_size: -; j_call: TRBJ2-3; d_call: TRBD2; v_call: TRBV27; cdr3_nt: TGTGCCAGCAGTGCACTAGCGGGAAGGAGCACAGATACGCAGTATTTT; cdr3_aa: CASSALAGRSTDTQYF